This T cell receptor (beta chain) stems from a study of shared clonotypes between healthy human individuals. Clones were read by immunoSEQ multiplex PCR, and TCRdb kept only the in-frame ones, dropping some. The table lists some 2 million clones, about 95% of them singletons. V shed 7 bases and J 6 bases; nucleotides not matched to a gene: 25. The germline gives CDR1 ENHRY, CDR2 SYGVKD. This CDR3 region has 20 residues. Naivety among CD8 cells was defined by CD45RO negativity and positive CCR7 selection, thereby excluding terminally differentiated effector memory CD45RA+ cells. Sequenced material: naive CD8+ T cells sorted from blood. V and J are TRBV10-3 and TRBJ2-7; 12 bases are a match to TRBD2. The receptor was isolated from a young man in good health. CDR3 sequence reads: CAIMEWTSGNLNSSGGEQYF. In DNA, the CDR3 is TGTGCCATCATGGAGTGGACTAGCGGGAACCTTAATTCGTCCGGGGGCGAGCAGTACTTC.